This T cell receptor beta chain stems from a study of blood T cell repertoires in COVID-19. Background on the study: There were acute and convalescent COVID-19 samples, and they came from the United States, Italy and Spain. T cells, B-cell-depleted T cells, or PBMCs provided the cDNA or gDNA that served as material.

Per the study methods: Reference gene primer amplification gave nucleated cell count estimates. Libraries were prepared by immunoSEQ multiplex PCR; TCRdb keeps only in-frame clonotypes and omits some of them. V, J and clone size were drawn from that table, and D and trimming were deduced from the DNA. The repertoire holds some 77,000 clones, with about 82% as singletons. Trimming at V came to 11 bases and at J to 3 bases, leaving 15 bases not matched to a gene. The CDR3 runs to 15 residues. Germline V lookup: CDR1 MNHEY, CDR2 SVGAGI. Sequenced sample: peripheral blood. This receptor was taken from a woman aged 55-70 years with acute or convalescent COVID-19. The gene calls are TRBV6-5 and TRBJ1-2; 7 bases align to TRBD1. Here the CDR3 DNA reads TGTGCCGAACGACCCCGGGACAGAGATTACTATGGCTACACCTTC. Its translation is CAERPRDRDYYGYTF.